Included here is one T cell receptor (beta chain) sequence, with context. This record belongs to a study of blood T cell repertoires in COVID-19. Whole-study context: The United States, Italy and Spain were the sources of the acute and convalescent COVID-19 samples. PBMCs, B-cell-depleted T cells, or T cells were the source of the cDNA or gDNA that made up the material.

V gave up 0 bases and J gave up 5 bases, with 10 bases separating them. Germline values: CDR1 SGHTA, CDR2 FQGTGA. The CDR3 runs 15 residues. Under the authors' procedure: Reference gene primers were amplified, and this amplification served to estimate nucleated cell counts. Only in-frame clones appear in the TCRdb table, and some are missing; sequencing was by immunoSEQ multiplex PCR. V and J calls and clone size are as listed in that table; D and trimming were resolved from the DNA. The repertoire holds about 330,000 clones, roughly 83% seen once, with about 1.6% in the top ten. Sequenced input: peripheral blood. This clonotype originated in a woman in her 50s with acute or convalescent COVID-19. The rearrangement links TRBV7-3 to TRBJ2-2; D is possibly TRBD2 (5 bases). CDR3 in amino acids: CASSLTSANTGELFF. The DNA of the CDR3 is TGTGCCAGCAGCTTAACTAGCGCTAATACCGGGGAGCTGTTTTTT.